One sample yielded the 21 T cell receptor beta chains listed below, sequenced in a study of identical twins. TCRdb reprocessed the 5' RACE reads via MiXCR and lists one record per CDR3 protein. Among approximately 210,000 distinct CDR3 sequences listed, roughly 15% were seen once. These data are also associated with another study on T cells expressing NK-cell markers.

Input material: CD8+ T cells sorted from blood. Receptor source: a woman between 18 and 30 years old in good health.

The chain joins TRBV10-3 to TRBJ2-2; TRBD2 might be the D (5 bases). Germline values: CDR1 ENHRY, CDR2 SYGVKD. The CDR3 consists of 16 residues. Trimming took 2 bases from V and 4 from J, leaving 14 bases between them. CDR3 protein: CAISEVGGSSTGELFF. CDR3 in DNA: TGTGCCATCAGTGAGGTTGGCGGGTCATCCACCGGGGAGCTGTTTTTT.

This chain links TRBV7-9 with TRBJ2-5; D is possibly TRBD1 (6 bases). The germline V gene encodes CDR1 SEHNR and CDR2 FQNEAQ (reference sequence). V was pared by 5 bases and J by 7 bases, with 20 bases between. This CDR3 has 15 amino acids. The CDR3 DNA follows: TGTGCCAGCAGCGGCAGACAGGTCCAAGGGGGGACCCAGTACTTC. The encoded protein is CASSGRQVQGGTQYF.

The rearrangement joins TRBV12-3 or TRBV12-4 to TRBJ2-5; D might be TRBD1 (6 bases). This CDR3 is built from 13 residues. Trimming removed 5 bases from V and 5 bases from J, with 12 bases in between. The CDR3 spells CASSRDTGETQYF. The CDR3 DNA is TGTGCCAGCAGTCGCGACACAGGGGAGACCCAGTACTTC.

The chain carries TRBV19 and TRBJ2-7, with 7 bases fitting TRBD2. The CDR3 extends over 13 amino acids. The germline V gene has CDR1 LNHDA and CDR2 SQIVND (reference sequence). V lost 3 bases, J lost 2 bases, and 1 base stayed unmatched. This CDR3 is CASSMGGAYEQYF. In nucleotides, the CDR3 is TGTGCCAGTAGTATGGGGGGGGCCTACGAGCAGTACTTC.

There are many counts of this clonotype. The V gene is TRBV7-9, the J gene TRBJ2-3, with 8 positions matching TRBD1. This CDR3 spans 15 amino acids. Per the germline V gene, CDR1 is SEHNR and CDR2 is FQNEAQ (reference sequence). The V and J ends lost 5 bases and 4 bases, in that order; junction bases with no gene match: 8. This CDR3 is CASSLRQGWADTQYF. As DNA, the CDR3 is TGTGCCAGCAGCCTTCGACAGGGGTGGGCAGATACGCAGTATTTT.

This clonotype was detected a few times. The chain has TRBV7-8 and TRBJ2-4, with TRBD1 identical over 7 bases. Germline assignment: CDR1 SGHVS and CDR2 FQNEAQ. The CDR3 runs to 13 residues. With 8 bases clipped from V and 8 bases from J, the junction kept 9 bases outside the gene matches. DNA of the CDR3: TGTGCCAGCGTTCCAGTCGGGACAGACATTCAGTACTTC. Its protein product is CASVPVGTDIQYF.

This clonotype showed up just a few times. This chain uses TRBV10-3 with TRBJ2-5, with D possibly called TRBD1 or TRBD2 (6 bases each). The CDR3 has 15 residues. Trimming shortened V by 2 bases and J by 2 bases, and 12 bases separated the two germline ends. Germline-derived CDR1 and CDR2 are ENHRY and SYGVKD. CDR3 sequence: CAISENGGLQETQYF. CDR3 bases: TGTGCCATCAGTGAGAATGGGGGGCTTCAAGAGACCCAGTACTTC.

The chain has TRBV7-3 and TRBJ2-3, with 8 positions matching TRBD2. This CDR3 spans 16 amino acids. The germline gives CDR1 SGHTA, CDR2 FQGTGA. V gave up 5 bases and J gave up 1 base; unmatched junction bases: 8. This CDR3 reads CASSPFGGGRTDTQYF. CDR3 in DNA: TGTGCCAGCAGCCCCTTCGGCGGGGGGCGCACAGATACGCAGTATTTT.

This clonotype was seen more than once but under ten times. This chain joins TRBV7-2 and TRBJ2-5; 7 nucleotides match TRBD2. Trimming cost V 0 bases and J 5 bases; bases outside gene matches: 6. The CDR3 is 15 residues long. Germline CDR1 reads SGHTA; CDR2 reads FQGNSA. CDR3: CASSLARDYGETQYF. In nucleotides, the CDR3 is TGTGCCAGCAGCTTAGCGCGGGACTATGGCGAGACCCAGTACTTC.

This clonotype was detected only a few times. This chain uses TRBV9 with TRBJ2-1; weak D call: TRBD2 (6 bases). The CDR3 is made up of 14 amino acids. Germline V lookup: CDR1 SGDLS, CDR2 YYNGEE. With 2 bases removed from V and 10 bases from J, the gap between germline ends came to 16 bases. The chain's CDR3 is CASSVFTSGQEQFF. CDR3 coding DNA: TGTGCCAGCAGCGTCTTTACAAGCGGGCAAGAGCAGTTCTTC.

This clonotype was picked up a small number of times. This chain links TRBV7-9 with TRBJ1-2, with D uncertain. Germline V gene data show CDR1 as SEHNR and CDR2 as FQNEAQ (reference sequence). The length of the CDR3 is 13 residues. V was pared by 6 bases and J by 7 bases, with 15 bases between. CDR3 loop: CASSSLEITGYTF. For the CDR3, the DNA is TGTGCCAGCAGTTCCCTGGAGATCACTGGCTACACCTTC.

V usage is TRBV11-1 and J usage is TRBJ2-2; 12 bases are shared with TRBD2. This CDR3 region has 20 residues. Germline trimming cut 5 bases from V and 0 bases from J; bases unmatched to any gene: 13. The germline V gene encodes CDR1 SGHAT and CDR2 FQDESV (reference sequence). Here the CDR3 DNA reads TGTGCCAGCAGCCCCCCTCTCCCCGGGACTAGCGGGCCGAACACCGGGGAGCTGTTTTTT. This translates into CASSPPLPGTSGPNTGELFF.

This clonotype has more than one count but fewer than ten. This chain joins TRBV29-1 and TRBJ2-3, with 9 bases lining up with TRBD2. CDR1 and CDR2 (germline): SQVTM, ANQGSEA. The CDR3 spans 14 residues. The V segment lost 4 bases and the J segment 4 bases; nucleotides outside the gene matches: 6. CDR3 nucleotide sequence: TGCAGCGTTGGGCTAGCGGGAAGGGCAGATACGCAGTATTTT. This encodes CSVGLAGRADTQYF.

The chain has TRBV20-1 and TRBJ2-3; 9 nucleotides agree with TRBD2. J was trimmed by 6 bases and V by 4 bases; bases with no gene match: 11. From germline, CDR1 is DFQATT and CDR2 SNEGSKA (reference sequence). The CDR3 has 15 residues. CDR3 in DNA: TGCAGTGCTATCCGGTCTAGCGGGGCATGGGATACGCAGTATTTT. This gives the protein CSAIRSSGAWDTQYF.

This clonotype was seen a single time. A junction boundary mismatches the germline segment, possibly from a read error. The chain has TRBV12-3 or TRBV12-4 and TRBJ2-1, with 9 bases matching TRBD2. CDR3 length: 16 amino acids. The CDR3: CPSTSRVAGDYNEQFF. Here the CDR3 DNA reads TGTCCCAGCACCTCCCGGGTAGCGGGGGACTACAATGAGCAGTTCTTC.

This chain uses TRBV14 with TRBJ1-6, with D uncertain. Germline V CDR1 and CDR2: SGHDN, FVKESK. V lost 3 bases and J lost 10, with 13 bases in between. The CDR3 loop spans 14 amino acids. The chain's CDR3 is CASSHRGWESPLHF. Written as DNA, the CDR3 is TGTGCCAGCAGCCATAGAGGTTGGGAATCACCCCTCCACTTT.

This clonotype was detected a few times. The J gene is TRBJ1-1, the V gene TRBV12-3 or TRBV12-4; the D is unclear. The CDR3 sequence is 13 residues long. V lost 3 bases to trimming and J lost 4 bases, with 9 bases between them. CDR3 bases: TGTGCCAGCAGTTTGGGCAGGCCCACTGAAGCTTTCTTT. Translation: CASSLGRPTEAFF.

This clonotype was seen ten or more times. This chain uses TRBV11-2 with TRBJ2-2; D call uncertain. The CDR3 extends over 12 amino acids. V lost 4 bases, J lost 8 bases, and 8 bases lay in between. Germline V gives CDR1 SGHAT, CDR2 FQNNGV. The CDR3 reads CASSSPSGELFF. DNA of the CDR3: TGTGCCAGCAGCTCCCCCTCAGGGGAGCTGTTTTTT.

This clonotype turned up a few times. The chain couples TRBV19 to TRBJ2-7, with 8 bases aligning to TRBD1. Losses at the gene ends were 7 bases for V and 5 bases for J; bases not matched to a gene: 7. The CDR3 totals 13 residues. Germline V gene lookup returns CDR1 LNHDA and CDR2 SQIVND (reference sequence). CDR3 sequence: CASNHGQGDEQYF. CDR3 in DNA: TGTGCCAGTAATCACGGACAGGGTGACGAGCAGTACTTC. Drawing the rest from reference TRBV19 and TRBJ2-7, the complete variable domain is DGGITQSPKYLFRKEGQNVTLSCEQNLNHDAMYWYRQDPGQGLRLIYYSQIVNDFQKGDIAEGYSVSREKKESFPLTVTSAQKNPTAFYLCASNHGQGDEQYFGPGTRLTVT.

V and J are TRBV11-3 and TRBJ1-3; no definite D call. CDR1 SGHNT and CDR2 YENEEA come from the germline V gene. Trimming left V 11 bases short and J 0 bases short, with 11 bases between. CDR3 length equals 13 residues. The DNA for the CDR3 is TGTGCCTTCCGGGCCAACTCTGGAAACACCATATATTTT. It codes for CAFRANSGNTIYF.

This clonotype was observed at least ten times. The chain combines TRBV11-2 with TRBJ2-3; D gene ambiguous. Between the trimmed V and J ends, which lost 1 base and 0 bases, there was a span of 17 bases. CDR1 and CDR2 from the germline V gene are SGHAT and FQNNGV. CDR3 length: 18 residues. DNA of the CDR3: TGTGCCAGCAGCTTAGTCCTACGTTCGGCAGCTAGCACAGATACGCAGTATTTT. Translation: CASSLVLRSAASTDTQYF.